This T cell receptor beta chain was obtained from a study of T-cell memory formation after mild COVID-19. Turning to the study itself: Clusters were largely donor specific. Study-wide results and caveats: The finding that pre-infection memory included some responding clones suggested that cross-reactive memory joined. The main location of contracting CD4+ clones was CM and EM, and that of contracting CD8+ clones was EMRA.

The CDR3 runs to 14 residues. Germline V CDR1 and CDR2: SEHNR, FQNEAQ (reference sequence). V was trimmed by 2 bases and J by 5 bases, leaving 9 bases between them. This clonotype was counted between two and nine times. Its matching antigen is unknown. TCR alpha and TCR beta cDNA libraries carrying sample barcodes and UMIs came from 5'RACE with constant-segment primers. TCRdb re-called the 5' RACE reads through MiXCR, storing one row per CDR3 protein. Of fewer than 200,000 distinct CDR3 sequences detected, roughly 13% appear once; the ten largest clones hold approximately 3.3%. The receptor was isolated from a man aged 18 to 35 who had mild COVID-19 (a few samples of this study predate the infection). Cell type and time point are not known. The sequencing sample was made of PBMCs or a T cell subset sorted from them (not recorded which). The chain links TRBV7-9 to TRBJ1-4; D possibly corresponds to TRBD1 (6 bases). CDR3 bases: TGTGCCAGCAGCTTAAGACAGGCAAATGAAAAACTGTTTTTT. Residues: CASSLRQANEKLFF.